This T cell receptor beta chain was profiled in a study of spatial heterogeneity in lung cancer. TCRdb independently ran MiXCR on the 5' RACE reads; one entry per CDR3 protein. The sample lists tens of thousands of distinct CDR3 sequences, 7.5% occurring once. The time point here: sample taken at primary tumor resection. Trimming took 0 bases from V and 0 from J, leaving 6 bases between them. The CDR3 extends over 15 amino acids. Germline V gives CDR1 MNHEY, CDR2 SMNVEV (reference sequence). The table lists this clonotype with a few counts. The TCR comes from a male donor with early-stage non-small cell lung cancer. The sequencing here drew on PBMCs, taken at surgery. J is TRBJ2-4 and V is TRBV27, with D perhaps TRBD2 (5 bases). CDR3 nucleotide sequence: TGTGCCAGCAGTTTATCGGAGGTAGCCAAAAACATTCAGTACTTC. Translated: CASSLSEVAKNIQYF.